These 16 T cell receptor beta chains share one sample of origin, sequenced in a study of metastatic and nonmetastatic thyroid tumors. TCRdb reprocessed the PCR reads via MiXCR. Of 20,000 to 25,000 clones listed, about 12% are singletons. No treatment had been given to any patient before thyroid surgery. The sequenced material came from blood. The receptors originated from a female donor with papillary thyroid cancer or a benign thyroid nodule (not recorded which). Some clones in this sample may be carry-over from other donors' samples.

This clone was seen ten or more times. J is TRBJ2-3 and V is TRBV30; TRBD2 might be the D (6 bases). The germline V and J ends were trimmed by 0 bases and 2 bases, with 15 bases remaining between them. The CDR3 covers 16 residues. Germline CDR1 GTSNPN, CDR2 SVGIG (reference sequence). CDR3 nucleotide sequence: TGTGCCTGGAGTGTAAGCCCGCTAGCGCTCACAGATACGCAGTATTTT. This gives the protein CAWSVSPLALTDTQYF.

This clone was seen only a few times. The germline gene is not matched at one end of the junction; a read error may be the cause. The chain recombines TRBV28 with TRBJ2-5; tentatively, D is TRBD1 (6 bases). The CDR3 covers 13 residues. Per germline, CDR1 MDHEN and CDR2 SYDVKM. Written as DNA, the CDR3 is TGTGCCAGAAGTCGACGACAGGTGGAGACCAAGTACTTC. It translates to CARSRRQVETKYF.

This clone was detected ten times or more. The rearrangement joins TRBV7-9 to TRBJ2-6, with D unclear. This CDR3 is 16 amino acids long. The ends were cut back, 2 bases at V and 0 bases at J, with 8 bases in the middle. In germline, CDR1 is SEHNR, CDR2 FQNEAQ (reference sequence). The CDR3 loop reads CASSLTAFSGANVLTF. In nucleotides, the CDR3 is TGTGCCAGCAGCTTAACGGCTTTCTCTGGGGCCAACGTCCTGACTTTC.

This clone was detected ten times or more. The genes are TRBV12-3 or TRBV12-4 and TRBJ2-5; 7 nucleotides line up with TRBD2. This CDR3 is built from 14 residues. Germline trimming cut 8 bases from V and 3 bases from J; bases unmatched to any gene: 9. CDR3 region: CASSRGAGEETQYF. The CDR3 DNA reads TGTGCCAGCTCCCGGGGTGCGGGGGAAGAGACCCAGTACTTC.

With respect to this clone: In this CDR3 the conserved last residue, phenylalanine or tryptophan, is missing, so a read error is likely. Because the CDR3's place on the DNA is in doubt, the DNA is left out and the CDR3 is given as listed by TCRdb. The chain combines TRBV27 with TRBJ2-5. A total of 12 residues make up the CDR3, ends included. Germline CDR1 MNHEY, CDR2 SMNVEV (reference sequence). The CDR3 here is CASSFGQGTHYV.

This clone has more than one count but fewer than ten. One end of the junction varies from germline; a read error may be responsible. CDR3 bases: TGTGGCAGCAGCCTTAAAGGGGAGGATGGCTACACCTTC. Translated: CGSSLKGEDGYTF. The chain is built from TRBV6-1 and TRBJ1-2; possible D gene TRBD1, 5 bases. Germline V gene sequence: CDR1 MNHNS, CDR2 SASEGT. The CDR3 covers 13 residues.

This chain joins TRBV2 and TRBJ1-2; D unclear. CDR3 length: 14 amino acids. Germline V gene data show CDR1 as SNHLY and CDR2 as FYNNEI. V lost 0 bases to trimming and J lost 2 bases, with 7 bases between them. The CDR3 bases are TGTGCCAGCAGTGAAGCGTCCCGCAACTATGGCTACACCTTC. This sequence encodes CASSEASRNYGYTF.

The CDR3 loop reads CASSTFSGAPSDTQYF. The DNA of the CDR3 is TGTGCCAGCAGCACGTTCTCGGGCGCCCCATCAGATACGCAGTATTTT. The chain couples TRBV4-2 to TRBJ2-3; D remains unclear. There are 16 residues in the CDR3. CDR1 is LGHNA and CDR2 is YNFKEQ in the germline V gene. Trimming pared 5 bases from V and 4 bases from J, leaving 19 bases between.

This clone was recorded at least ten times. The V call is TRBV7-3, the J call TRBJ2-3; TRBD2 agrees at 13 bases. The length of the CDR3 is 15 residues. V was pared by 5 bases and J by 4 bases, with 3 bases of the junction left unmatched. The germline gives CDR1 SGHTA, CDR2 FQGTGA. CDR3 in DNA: TGTGCCAGCAGCCGGACTAGCGGGAGTGCAGATACGCAGTATTTT. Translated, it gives CASSRTSGSADTQYF.

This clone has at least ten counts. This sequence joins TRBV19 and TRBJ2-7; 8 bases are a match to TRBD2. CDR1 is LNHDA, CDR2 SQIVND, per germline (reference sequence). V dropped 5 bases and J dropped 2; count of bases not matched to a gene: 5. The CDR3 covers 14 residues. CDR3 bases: TGTGCCAGTAGTTCCAAGGGACTAGCCTACGAGCAGTACTTC. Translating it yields CASSSKGLAYEQYF. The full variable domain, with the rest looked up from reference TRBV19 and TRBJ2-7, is DGGITQSPKYLFRKEGQNVTLSCEQNLNHDAMYWYRQDPGQGLRLIYYSQIVNDFQKGDIAEGYSVSREKKESFPLTVTSAQKNPTAFYLCASSSKGLAYEQYFGPGTRLTVT.

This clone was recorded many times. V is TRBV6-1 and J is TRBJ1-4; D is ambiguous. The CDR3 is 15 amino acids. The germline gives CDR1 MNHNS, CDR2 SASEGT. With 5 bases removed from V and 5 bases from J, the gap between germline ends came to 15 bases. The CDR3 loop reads CASSLQQGTNEKLFF. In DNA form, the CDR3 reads TGTGCCAGCAGTCTCCAACAAGGAACGAATGAAAAACTGTTTTTT.

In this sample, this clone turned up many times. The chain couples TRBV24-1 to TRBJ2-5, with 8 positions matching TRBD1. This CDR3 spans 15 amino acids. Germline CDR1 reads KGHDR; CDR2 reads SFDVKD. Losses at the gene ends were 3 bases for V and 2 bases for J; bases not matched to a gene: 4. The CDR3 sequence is CATSDETGVQETQYF. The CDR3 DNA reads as TGTGCCACCAGTGATGAGACAGGGGTTCAAGAGACCCAGTACTTC.

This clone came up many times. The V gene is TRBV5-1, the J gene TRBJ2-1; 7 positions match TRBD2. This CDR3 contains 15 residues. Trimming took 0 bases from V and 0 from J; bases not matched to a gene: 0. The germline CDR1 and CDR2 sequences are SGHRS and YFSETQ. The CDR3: CASSLGGGSYNEQFF. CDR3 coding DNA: TGCGCCAGCAGCTTGGGGGGGGGCTCCTACAATGAGCAGTTCTTC. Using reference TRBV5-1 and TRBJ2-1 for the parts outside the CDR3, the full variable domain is KAGVTQTPRYLIKTRGQQVTLSCSPISGHRSVSWYQQTPGQGLQFLFEYFSETQRNKGNFPGRFSGRQFSNSRSEMNVSTLELGDSALYLCASSLGGGSYNEQFFGPGTRLTVL.

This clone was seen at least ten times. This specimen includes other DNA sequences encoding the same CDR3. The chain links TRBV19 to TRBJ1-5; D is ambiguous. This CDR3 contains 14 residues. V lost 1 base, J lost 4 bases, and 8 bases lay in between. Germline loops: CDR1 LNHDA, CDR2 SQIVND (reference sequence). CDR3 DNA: TGTGCCAGTAGTATAGGTCAGATGAATCAGCCCCAGCATTTT. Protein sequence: CASSIGQMNQPQHF.

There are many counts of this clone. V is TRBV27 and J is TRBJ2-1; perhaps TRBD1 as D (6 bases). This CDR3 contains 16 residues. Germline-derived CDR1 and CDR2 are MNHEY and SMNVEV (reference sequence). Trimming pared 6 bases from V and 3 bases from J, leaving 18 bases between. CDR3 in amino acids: CASSRFTGQNYNEQFF. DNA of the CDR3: TGTGCCAGCAGCAGGTTCACCGGACAGAACTACAATGAGCAGTTCTTC.

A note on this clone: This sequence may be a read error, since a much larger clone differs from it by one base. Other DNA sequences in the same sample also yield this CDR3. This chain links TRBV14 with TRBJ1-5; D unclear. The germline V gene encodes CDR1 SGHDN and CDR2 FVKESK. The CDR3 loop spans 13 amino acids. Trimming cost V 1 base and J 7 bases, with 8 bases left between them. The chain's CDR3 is CASSQGPFQPQHF. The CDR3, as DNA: TGTGCCAGCAGCCAAGGACCCTTCCAGCCCCAGCATTTT.